The entry below describes one T cell receptor (beta chain). The data stem from a study of OX40 agonist ivuxolimab in advanced cancers. The CDR3 loop spans 15 amino acids. Per germline, CDR1 SGHVS and CDR2 FQNEAQ. The ends lost 1 base at V and 9 bases at J; junction bases unmatched: 9. Clones were sequenced by immunoSEQ multiplex PCR, and TCRdb holds only the in-frame ones, with some missing. The sample carries around 98,000 clones, around nine tenths recorded once. The chain links TRBV7-8 to TRBJ1-5; 7 nucleotides line up with TRBD1. This TCR derives from an adult with an advanced solid tumor such as melanoma, head and neck, liver or kidney cancer. The sequenced sample was CD4+ or CD8+ T cells sorted from blood, obtained in a trial of the OX40 agonist ivuxolimab. The CDR3 sequence is CASSLGQGESGPQHF. The DNA of the CDR3 is TGTGCCAGCAGCTTAGGACAGGGAGAATCAGGGCCCCAGCATTTT.